This passage covers 23 T cell receptor beta chains from one sample sequenced in a study of T cell repertoires in aging, cancer and after chemotherapy. Amplification of TCR beta used genomic DNA extracted from peripheral blood. TRB rearrangements spanning V, D and J were amplified using mixed TRB-A/B primers. A single record per CDR3 protein comes from TCRdb applying MiXCR to the multiplex PCR reads. The table shows several thousand distinct CDR3 sequences, with around 50% occurring only once. Sequencing was carried out using blood. These receptors were taken from a human donor with a solid tumor.

The V call is TRBV28, the J call TRBJ1-2, with unresolved D. Trimming shortened V by 7 bases and J by 4 bases, and 16 bases separated the two germline ends. The CDR3 contains 14 residues. Per the germline V gene, CDR1 is MDHEN and CDR2 is SYDVKM. CDR3 loop: CASTPGLPGYGYTF. As DNA, the CDR3 is TGTGCCAGCACCCCTGGGCTTCCGGGCTATGGCTACACCTTC.

This clonotype was seen a few times. The chain joins TRBV19 to TRBJ1-2; D gene ambiguous. The germline gives CDR1 LNHDA, CDR2 SQIVND (reference sequence). V was trimmed by 9 bases and J by 8 bases, leaving 13 bases between them. This CDR3 is 11 amino acids long. The chain's CDR3 is CASAQPGGYTF. DNA of the CDR3: TGTGCCAGCGCCCAGCCCGGAGGCTACACCTTC.

This clonotype has more than one count but fewer than ten. This sequence joins TRBV12-3 or TRBV12-4 and TRBJ1-1, with D unresolved. This CDR3 is built from 14 residues. V lost 2 bases to trimming and J lost 4 bases, with 11 bases between them. Here the CDR3 reads CASSLILMGTEAFF. Here the CDR3 DNA reads TGTGCCAGCAGTTTAATCCTGATGGGCACTGAAGCTTTCTTT.

For the CDR3, the DNA is TGTGCCACCAGCAGAGATCTGGGCAGGGTTCAAGAAAAACTGTTTTTT. Protein sequence: CATSRDLGRVQEKLFF. The chain joins TRBV15 to TRBJ1-4, with D possibly being TRBD1 (5 bases). This CDR3 is 16 amino acids long. Between the trimmed V and J ends, which lost 0 bases and 8 bases, there was a span of 16 bases. CDR1 is LNHNV, CDR2 YYDKDF, per germline (reference sequence).

This rearrangement joins TRBV20-1 to TRBJ2-1; a weak D match, TRBD1 (5 bases). The CDR3 has 13 residues. CDR1 and CDR2 (germline): DFQATT, SNEGSKA (reference sequence). Trimming removed 1 base at V and 9 bases at J, with 13 bases between. The CDR3 reads CSARVPGIAEQFF. CDR3 DNA sequence: TGCAGTGCTAGAGTCCCAGGGATCGCTGAGCAGTTCTTC.

The rearrangement links TRBV5-1 to TRBJ2-2, with TRBD2 matching 10 bases. With V trimmed by 0 bases and J by 1 base, 0 bases remained unmatched. This CDR3 comprises 16 residues. Per germline, CDR1 SGHRS and CDR2 YFSETQ. DNA of the CDR3: TGCGCCAGCAGCTTGGGACTAGCGGGGAACACCGGGGAGCTGTTTTTT. It translates to CASSLGLAGNTGELFF.

The rearrangement links TRBV5-6 to TRBJ2-1, with D maybe TRBD1 (6 bases). Trimming removed 4 bases at V and 4 bases at J, with 15 bases between. This CDR3 contains 15 residues. The germline V gene encodes CDR1 SGHDT and CDR2 YYEEEE. The CDR3 spells CASSATGSSYNEQFF. The CDR3 region has the DNA TGTGCCAGCAGCGCTACAGGGTCCTCTTACAATGAGCAGTTCTTC.

This clonotype was detected only once. A much larger clone differs from this one at a single base, so this may be a read error. V and J are TRBV29-1 and TRBJ1-2; D not resolved. CDR1 and CDR2 (germline): SQVTM, ANQGSEA. CDR3 length: 13 residues. Trimming stripped 3 bases from V and 0 bases from J, with 8 bases between. The CDR3 DNA sequence: TGCAGCGTTGATACCTCGGCTAACTATGGCTACACCTTC. Protein sequence: CSVDTSANYGYTF.

This clonotype has more than one count but fewer than ten. Written as DNA, the CDR3 is TGTGCCAGCAGCGATAGGACAGGGGGCAACAATGAGCAGTTCTTC. The encoded protein is CASSDRTGGNNEQFF. V usage is TRBV7-9 and J usage is TRBJ2-1, with 11 bases matching TRBD1. The CDR3 spans 15 residues. Germline V gene data show CDR1 as SEHNR and CDR2 as FQNEAQ (reference sequence). Losses at the gene ends were 5 bases for V and 5 bases for J; bases not matched to a gene: 5. Full variable domain (rest looked up from reference TRBV7-9 and TRBJ2-1): DTGVSQNPRHKITKRGQNVTFRCDPISEHNRLYWYRQTLGQGPEFLTYFQNEAQLEKSRLLSDRFSAERPKGSFSTLEIQRTEQGDSAMYLCASSDRTGGNNEQFFGPGTRLTVL.

Only one count was recorded for this clonotype. The chain joins TRBV27 to TRBJ2-7, with D possibly TRBD2 on 6 matching bases. The CDR3 consists of 13 residues. CDR1 is MNHEY and CDR2 is SMNVEV in the germline V gene (reference sequence). Trimming cost V 7 bases and J 7 bases, with 17 bases left between them. CDR3 sequence: CASTSWRAREQYF. Here the CDR3 DNA reads TGTGCCAGCACCAGCTGGAGGGCGAGGGAGCAGTACTTC.

This clonotype was seen a few times. The J gene is TRBJ1-6, the V gene TRBV28; D is unclear. V was cut by 6 bases and J by 10 bases, with 19 bases left in between. CDR3 length: 15 residues. Germline V gene lookup returns CDR1 MDHEN and CDR2 SYDVKM. CDR3 residues: CASSLGGKRHSPLHF. In nucleotides, the CDR3 is TGTGCCAGCAGCTTAGGCGGAAAAAGACACTCACCCCTCCACTTT.

This chain uses TRBV27 with TRBJ1-5, with D unresolved. Germline loops: CDR1 MNHEY, CDR2 SMNVEV (reference sequence). Trimming removed 2 bases at V and 7 bases at J, with 9 bases between. This CDR3 has 13 amino acids. CDR3 DNA sequence: TGTGCCAGCAGTTTAAAGCGCGCCCAGCCCCAGCATTTT. Its protein is CASSLKRAQPQHF.

This clonotype has just one count. V gene TRBV27 combines with J gene TRBJ2-7; D is perhaps TRBD2 (6 bases). Trimming left V 5 bases short and J 3 bases short, with 8 bases between. CDR1 is MNHEY, CDR2 SMNVEV, per germline (reference sequence). The CDR3 extends over 12 amino acids. CDR3 coding DNA: TGTGCCAGCAGTCCGGACTACTACGAGCAGTACTTC. Protein: CASSPDYYEQYF.

The table lists this clonotype with a few counts. The chain couples TRBV6-1 to TRBJ1-1, with TRBD1 matching 7 bases. Germline trimming cut 8 bases from V and 0 bases from J; bases unmatched to any gene: 0. CDR1 and CDR2 (germline): MNHNS, SASEGT. The CDR3 has 12 residues. CDR3 in amino acids: CASGTVNTEAFF. DNA of the CDR3: TGTGCCAGCGGGACAGTGAACACTGAAGCTTTCTTT.

The chain combines TRBV11-1 with TRBJ2-7; a weak D match, TRBD1 (6 bases). This CDR3 contains 17 residues. The germline V gene has CDR1 SGHAT and CDR2 FQDESV (reference sequence). V was cut by 4 bases and J by 5 bases, with 24 bases left in between. CDR3 in amino acids: CASSSLRGPFFPHEQYF. The CDR3 coding sequence is TGTGCCAGCAGCTCCCTCAGGGGACCCTTCTTTCCCCACGAGCAGTACTTC. The complete variable domain, with remaining parts taken from reference TRBV11-1 and TRBJ2-7, reads EAEVAQSPRYKITEKSQAVAFWCDPISGHATLYWYRQILGQGPELLVQFQDESVVDDSQLPKDRFSAERLKGVDSTLKIQPAELGDSAMYLCASSSLRGPFFPHEQYFGPGTRLTVT.

In nucleotides, the CDR3 is TGTGCCAGCAGCCCCACAGGGAGCAGATACGAGCAGTACTTC. The encoded protein is CASSPTGSRYEQYF. The rearrangement uses TRBV13 and TRBJ2-7; D is possibly TRBD1 (6 bases). The ends were cut back, 5 bases at V and 4 bases at J, with 15 bases in the middle. Germline-derived CDR1 and CDR2 are PRHDT and FYEKMQ (reference sequence). This CDR3 comprises 14 residues.

The V gene is TRBV7-9, the J gene TRBJ1-2; possibly TRBD1 for D (5 bases). CDR3 size: 15 residues. CDR1 is SEHNR, CDR2 FQNEAQ, per germline (reference sequence). Trimming took off 1 base at V and 8 bases at J, with 17 bases between the two ends. For the CDR3, the DNA is TGTGCCAGCAGCTTAGATTACGCAGGGAGAGGCGGCTACACCTTC. As protein: CASSLDYAGRGGYTF. Variable domain in full (rest from reference TRBV7-9 and TRBJ1-2): DTGVSQNPRHKITKRGQNVTFRCDPISEHNRLYWYRQTLGQGPEFLTYFQNEAQLEKSRLLSDRFSAERPKGSFSTLEIQRTEQGDSAMYLCASSLDYAGRGGYTFGSGTRLTVV.

The rearrangement uses TRBV27 and TRBJ2-3, with unresolved D. Germline CDR1 and CDR2: MNHEY and SMNVEV (reference sequence). The CDR3 is 14 residues long. V was trimmed by 4 bases and J by 2 bases, leaving 10 bases between them. The CDR3, as DNA: TGTGCCAGCAGTTCGATCGGATACACAGATACGCAGTATTTT. Translated: CASSSIGYTDTQYF.

This chain links TRBV13 with TRBJ1-1; D is ambiguous. Between the trimmed V and J ends, which lost 6 bases and 4 bases, there was a span of 9 bases. The germline V gene has CDR1 PRHDT and CDR2 FYEKMQ (reference sequence). CDR3 length: 12 residues. CDR3 in amino acids: CASRAEGTEAFF. The CDR3 DNA sequence: TGTGCCAGCAGGGCGGAAGGCACTGAAGCTTTCTTT.

The chain joins TRBV27 to TRBJ2-7; 10 nucleotides agree with TRBD2. The CDR3 length is 16 residues. Per the germline V gene, CDR1 is MNHEY and CDR2 is SMNVEV (reference sequence). V lost 2 bases and J lost 0; bases outside the gene matches: 4. The CDR3 nucleotides are TGTGCCAGCAGTTTAACGGGACTAGCGCTCTCCTACGAGCAGTACTTC. It specifies CASSLTGLALSYEQYF.

The rearrangement links TRBV19 to TRBJ1-6; 8 bases align to TRBD1. There are 18 residues in the CDR3. The germline CDR1 and CDR2 sequences are LNHDA and SQIVND (reference sequence). V was clipped by 7 bases and J by 0 bases; unmatched bases: 11. The CDR3 is CASMDRASGSSYNSPLHF. As DNA, the CDR3 is TGTGCCAGTATGGACAGGGCGTCCGGGAGCTCCTATAATTCACCCCTCCACTTT.

This clonotype has more than one count but fewer than ten. The V call is TRBV29-1, the J call TRBJ1-1, with TRBD1 as a possible D gene (5 bases). This CDR3 has 14 residues. Germline CDR1 SQVTM, CDR2 ANQGSEA. Trimming pared 5 bases from V and 0 bases from J, leaving 13 bases between. The CDR3 nucleotides are TGCAGCGTTAATGGGGGGATATTGAACACTGAAGCTTTCTTT. This codes for CSVNGGILNTEAFF.

The chain is built from TRBV5-5 and TRBJ2-2; D not resolved. The germline gives CDR1 SGHKS, CDR2 YYEKEE (reference sequence). This CDR3 has 12 amino acids. Trimming took off 0 bases at V and 10 bases at J, with 7 bases between the two ends. The CDR3 DNA sequence: TGTGCCAGCAGCTTGGCCCTCCCGGAGCTGTTTTTT. Residues: CASSLALPELFF.